These 20 T cell receptor beta chains came from one sample sequenced in a study of regulatory T cells in long-lasting Graves disease (dated by TCRdb to about 2021). The time point label of this sample denotes: newly diagnosed GD, antithyroid drugs for less than 3 months. For both TCR sequencing and RNA sequencing, RNA was extracted from PBMCs using TRIzol. The library was prepared using multiplex PCR. For sequencing, an Illumina HiSeq 4000 was employed. To build TCR beta libraries, CDR3 regions were amplified by Arm-PCR using iRepertoire HTBI primers. TCRdb cleaned the public reads at Q25 with fastp, built clones with MiXCR and kept in-frame beta chains. Entries that share a CDR3 protein sequence are merged under the most common genes and DNA. Here the sample has roughly 500,000 distinct CDR3 sequences; roughly 13% occur a single time. About 10% of the sample rests with the top ten. The same sample was also used in a study of T cells in Graves' hyperthyroidism and ophthalmopathy.

The sequencing used peripheral blood mononuclear cells (PBMCs), collected at new diagnosis, from a patient treated with antithyroid drugs. These receptors came from a man aged 25 to 40 with Graves disease. Donor details come from another sample of the same person, matched by shared clones.

This clonotype was recorded a few times. The rearrangement joins TRBV10-3 to TRBJ1-3; 8 positions match TRBD1. After removal of 7 bases from V and 6 bases from J, the junction contained 11 bases not matched to a gene. Looked up from germline, CDR1 is ENHRY and CDR2 is SYGVKD. The CDR3 has 15 amino acids. Written as DNA, the CDR3 is TGTGCCATCACCTCAACAGGACAGGGAAAAAACACCATATATTTT. Its translation: CAITSTGQGKNTIYF.

This clonotype turned up a few times. This rearrangement joins TRBV24-1 to TRBJ2-3, with TRBD1 matching over 10 bases. This CDR3 comprises 17 residues. In germline, CDR1 is KGHDR, CDR2 SFDVKD. Trimming cost V 2 bases and J 5 bases; bases outside gene matches: 9. The CDR3 loop is CATSDSLTGGAEDTQYF. The CDR3 nucleotides read TGTGCCACCAGTGATTCTTTGACAGGGGGCGCAGAAGATACGCAGTATTTT.

This clonotype appeared many times. The CDR3 region has the DNA TGTGCCAGCAGCCAAGGTTCCCCCTCCGAGCAGTACTTC. This codes for CASSQGSPSEQYF. This chain links TRBV3-1 with TRBJ2-7, with no clear D. This CDR3 has 13 amino acids. V was shortened by 1 base and J by 6 bases, with 10 bases between the two germline ends. Germline assignment: CDR1 LGHDT and CDR2 YNNKEL (reference sequence).

The CDR3 DNA is TGTGCCAGCAGTGTGCGACAGTATCAGCCCCAGCATTTT. This sequence encodes CASSVRQYQPQHF. This rearrangement joins TRBV2 to TRBJ1-5, with D possibly TRBD1 on 5 matching bases. Trimming pared 4 bases from V and 5 bases from J, leaving 9 bases between. The CDR3 totals 13 residues. CDR1 SNHLY and CDR2 FYNNEI come from the germline V gene.

This clonotype has a count of ten or more. CDR3 coding DNA: TGTGCCAGCAGTCCCAACGGGGAAAACTCAGAGACCCAGTACTTC. It translates to CASSPNGENSETQYF. The chain recombines TRBV27 with TRBJ2-5, with a possible D match to TRBD2 (5 bases). The CDR3 runs 15 residues. Looked up from germline, CDR1 is MNHEY and CDR2 is SMNVEV (reference sequence). V was trimmed by 5 bases and J by 4 bases, leaving 17 bases between them.

This clonotype was seen many times. The chain has TRBV29-1 and TRBJ2-1, with a possible D match to TRBD2 (5 bases). CDR1 and CDR2 from the germline V gene are SQVTM and ANQGSEA. This CDR3 is built from 14 residues. Trimming pared 5 bases from V and 4 bases from J, leaving 15 bases between. In nucleotides, the CDR3 is TGCAGCGTTCCTCTCGAGGGCGGGTACAATGAGCAGTTCTTC. Residues: CSVPLEGGYNEQFF.

The chain has TRBV2 and TRBJ2-7; no clear D. Deletions cut 7 bases from V and 2 bases from J, with 9 bases between. The CDR3 runs to 12 residues. From germline, CDR1 is SNHLY and CDR2 FYNNEI. CDR3 region: CASMGTTYEQYF. The CDR3 coding sequence is TGTGCCAGCATGGGTACGACCTACGAGCAGTACTTC.

In its sample, this clonotype was seen a few times. This may stem from a read error, because a much larger clone lies one nucleotide away. V gene TRBV29-1 combines with J gene TRBJ1-2; D gene uncertain. CDR3 length equals 13 residues. V lost 2 bases, J lost 7 bases, and 14 bases lay in between. The germline V gene has CDR1 SQVTM and CDR2 ANQGSEA. CDR3 in amino acids: CSVERPDGFGYTF. CDR3 in DNA: TGCAGCGTTGAACGTCCGGACGGCTTTGGCTACACCTTC.

In its sample, this clonotype was seen many times. This chain uses TRBV6-1 with TRBJ1-2; TRBD1 matches at 9 bases. Germline CDR1 MNHNS, CDR2 SASEGT. Losses at the gene ends were 6 bases for V and 2 bases for J; bases not matched to a gene: 4. The CDR3 loop spans 14 amino acids. The CDR3 region has the DNA TGTGCCAGCAGCGGACAGGGGAAGAACTATGGCTACACCTTC. Protein sequence: CASSGQGKNYGYTF.

There are many counts of this clonotype. The J gene is TRBJ2-7, the V gene TRBV29-1; no clear D. CDR3 size: 11 residues. Germline CDR1 reads SQVTM; CDR2 reads ANQGSEA. The ends were cut back, 4 bases at V and 2 bases at J, with 6 bases in the middle. Here the CDR3 DNA reads TGCAGCGTTGGGGTAGCCTACGAGCAGTACTTC. The encoded protein is CSVGVAYEQYF.

This clonotype was seen a handful of times. The V and J genes are TRBV6-2 or TRBV6-3 and TRBJ2-3; TRBD2 agrees at 13 bases. After removal of 3 bases from V and 5 bases from J, the junction contained 11 bases not matched to a gene. This CDR3 is 18 amino acids long. Germline V CDR1 and CDR2: MNHEY, SVGEGT. CDR3 sequence (DNA): TGTGCCAGCAGTTATACCCCTGGCACTAGCGGGAGGGGAGATACGCAGTATTTT. Amino acids: CASSYTPGTSGRGDTQYF.

This clonotype was recorded at least ten times. The V and J genes are TRBV29-1 and TRBJ1-2; TRBD1 aligns across 9 bases. Trimming cost V 7 bases and J 3 bases; bases outside gene matches: 3. CDR3 length: 12 amino acids. Germline V gene lookup returns CDR1 SQVTM and CDR2 ANQGSEA. CDR3 amino acids: CSAQGAHYGYTF. As DNA, the CDR3 is TGCAGCGCACAGGGGGCTCACTATGGCTACACCTTC.

This clonotype was observed at least ten times. This chain joins TRBV5-1 and TRBJ1-2; D unresolved. This CDR3 is 14 amino acids long. From germline, CDR1 is SGHRS and CDR2 YFSETQ. Trimming left V 0 bases short and J 4 bases short, with 10 bases between. The CDR3 coding sequence is TGCGCCAGCAGCTTGGAGGGCAGCCTCTATGGCTACACCTTC. Translation gives CASSLEGSLYGYTF. Using reference TRBV5-1 and TRBJ1-2 for the parts outside the CDR3, the full variable domain is KAGVTQTPRYLIKTRGQQVTLSCSPISGHRSVSWYQQTPGQGLQFLFEYFSETQRNKGNFPGRFSGRQFSNSRSEMNVSTLELGDSALYLCASSLEGSLYGYTFGSGTRLTVV.

At least ten counts were recorded for this clonotype. This chain links TRBV7-2 with TRBJ2-1; maybe TRBD2 (5 bases). Trimming removed 4 bases at V and 8 bases at J, with 9 bases between. CDR1 SGHTA and CDR2 FQGNSA come from the germline V gene. This CDR3 comprises 12 residues. CDR3: CASSSLRDEQFF. The CDR3 DNA reads as TGTGCCAGCAGCTCCCTGAGGGATGAGCAGTTCTTC.

This sequence joins TRBV4-1 and TRBJ2-1; 10 bases agree with TRBD2. The CDR3 is 15 amino acids. V dropped 1 base and J dropped 6; count of bases not matched to a gene: 3. Germline V gene data show CDR1 as MGHRA and CDR2 as YSYEKL. The CDR3 region has the DNA TGCGCCAGCAGCCAAGTAGCGGGAGGCTTCAATGAGCAGTTCTTC. Its protein product is CASSQVAGGFNEQFF.

This clonotype was detected once. A far larger clone is just one base off, so this is likely a read error. In DNA, the CDR3 is TGCAGTGCGCCGGGACTAGCGGGACCAACCTACGAGCAGTTCTTC. It translates to CSAPGLAGPTYEQFF. The rearrangement uses TRBV20-1 and TRBJ2-1; 13 positions match TRBD2. Germline-derived CDR1 and CDR2 are DFQATT and SNEGSKA (reference sequence). V lost 6 bases, J lost 10 bases, and 12 bases stayed unmatched. The CDR3 covers 15 residues.

The genes are TRBV2 and TRBJ2-7; 7 nucleotides agree with TRBD2. Looked up from germline, CDR1 is SNHLY and CDR2 is FYNNEI. The CDR3 sequence is 15 residues long. The trim removed 3 bases at V and 2 bases at J, leaving 7 bases unmatched. The chain's CDR3 is CASSEIGLGTYEQYF. Here the CDR3 DNA reads TGTGCCAGCAGTGAGATCGGACTAGGGACCTACGAGCAGTACTTC.

The genes are TRBV7-9 and TRBJ2-3; weak D call: TRBD2 (6 bases). CDR3 length: 15 residues. Germline CDR1 and CDR2: SEHNR and FQNEAQ (reference sequence). Trimming pared 1 base from V and 0 bases from J, leaving 8 bases between. CDR3 amino acids: CASSLGRVSTDTQYF. For the CDR3, the DNA is TGTGCCAGCAGCTTAGGGAGGGTAAGCACAGATACGCAGTATTTT.

The chain combines TRBV5-1 with TRBJ1-6, with 7 bases that match TRBD1. The CDR3 covers 14 residues. The trim removed 7 bases at V and 7 bases at J, leaving 8 bases unmatched. Looked up from germline, CDR1 is SGHRS and CDR2 is YFSETQ. The CDR3 DNA reads as TGCGCCAGCCGACAGGGTTTTGAAAATTCACCCCTCCACTTT. Encoded protein: CASRQGFENSPLHF. The full variable domain, rest sourced from reference TRBV5-1 and TRBJ1-6, is KAGVTQTPRYLIKTRGQQVTLSCSPISGHRSVSWYQQTPGQGLQFLFEYFSETQRNKGNFPGRFSGRQFSNSRSEMNVSTLELGDSALYLCASRQGFENSPLHFGNGTRLTVT.

The sample holds many counts of this clonotype. The rearrangement uses TRBV19 and TRBJ2-3, with TRBD1 as a possible D gene (6 bases). There are 18 residues in the CDR3. The germline V gene has CDR1 LNHDA and CDR2 SQIVND (reference sequence). Trimming removed 7 bases at V and 3 bases at J, with 26 bases between. The CDR3 DNA reads TGTGCCAGTACTCCCTTAGGGGGAGTTGGTAGAAGAACAGATACGCAGTATTTT. This gives the protein CASTPLGGVGRRTDTQYF.